The clone carrying this T cell receptor (beta chain) ranks as medium-sized. Its antigen is unidentified. Germline CDR1 and CDR2: SGHRS and YFSETQ. The CDR3 is made up of 16 amino acids. V lost 4 bases to trimming and J lost 4 bases, with 17 bases between them. The data derive from a study of OX40 agonist ivuxolimab in advanced cancers. Study in general: The dose-escalation cohort had hepatocellular carcinoma, melanoma, renal cell or head and neck cancer.

Sequenced by immunoSEQ multiplex PCR; TCRdb stores in-frame clones only, minus some. The table lists about 59,000 clones, about 83% of them singletons. General study points: On average, CD8+ T cells showed a greater number of expanded clones than CD4+.

This receptor was taken from an adult with an advanced solid tumor such as melanoma, head and neck, liver or kidney cancer. The chain is built from TRBV5-1 and TRBJ1-4, with a possible D match to TRBD1 (6 bases). The sample in question was CD4+ or CD8+ T cells sorted from blood, obtained in a trial of the OX40 agonist ivuxolimab. In DNA form, the CDR3 reads TGCGCCAGCAGCCCGAATGTGGTAGGGGGTAATGAAAAACTGTTTTTT. Translated: CASSPNVVGGNEKLFF.